This T cell receptor (beta chain) appears in the sequencing data of a study of early T cells in non-severe SARS-CoV-2 infection (dated by TCRdb to the early 2020s). General notes on the study: Because TCR sequencing was done on bulk RNA from unsorted whole blood, the alpha and beta chains could not be paired.

What the research found in general, with its limitations: VDJdb matching was skewed toward anti-spike CD8 responses, so virus-specific expansions were likely underestimated and private and CD4 specificities were missed.

The germline V gene gives CDR1 as MNHEY and CDR2 as SVGEGT. Compared with germline, V lacks 6 bases and J lacks 4 bases; bases without a gene match: 7. The CDR3 spans 14 residues, from the cysteine through the phenylalanine. Only CDR3 DNA remains: 42 bases, in frame from the first base. The library was produced with 5' RACE. The sequencing machine was a NextSeq 500. The TCR library protocol attached unique molecular identifiers to individual cDNA molecules to correct for sequencing error and PCR bias. TCR alpha and beta chains were both sequenced, and the abundances of alpha and beta sequences in each sample were closely correlated with each other. The original pipeline was this. Decombinator V4 was used to perform V gene, J gene and CDR3 annotation of TCR sequences. TCRs were defined as expanded if a significant change between any two time points was detected under a Poisson model with p below 0.0001. TCR abundances were normalised to the total number of TCRs sequenced per sample and were expressed as counts per million. MAIT TCRs were defined by TRAV1-2 paired with TRAJ12, TRAJ20 or TRAJ33, and iNKT TCRs by TRAV10 paired with TRAJ18. VDJdb, accessed 1 November 2021, was searched for CMV, EBV and SARS-CoV-2 annotated TCRs, with TCRs annotated for multiple antigens excluded. The raw public reads went through TCRdb reprocessing: fastp at Q25, MiXCR clone calling, in-frame beta chains kept. Each entry is one CDR3 protein sequence, shown with its most common DNA and genes. These V and J calls originate from TCRdb's pipeline instead of the authors' own analysis. The sample yields 97,000 or so distinct CDR3 sequences; around 14% were counted once. The ten largest make up approximately 6% of the sample.

This clonotype came up a few times. Its antigen specificity is not known. Base quality data are lacking; no much larger clone is found one base away. This was a case-control study nested in a cohort of healthcare workers in London, UK, who had nasopharyngeal swab PCR tests and blood samples taken every week. Between 23 and 31 March 2020, the week of the UK lockdown, healthcare workers were enrolled and then followed up weekly for as long as 16 weeks. The sequence was collected from an adult who was a healthcare worker with PCR-confirmed SARS-CoV-2 infection or an uninfected control (not recorded which). The sample was whole blood. The chain employs TRBV6-2 or TRBV6-3 and TRBJ1-1; 8 nucleotides in the junction match TRBD1. The CDR3 is CASRTQGVSTEAFF. The sequence in DNA is TGTGCCAGCAGGACACAGGGGGTCAGCACTGAAGCTTTCTTT.